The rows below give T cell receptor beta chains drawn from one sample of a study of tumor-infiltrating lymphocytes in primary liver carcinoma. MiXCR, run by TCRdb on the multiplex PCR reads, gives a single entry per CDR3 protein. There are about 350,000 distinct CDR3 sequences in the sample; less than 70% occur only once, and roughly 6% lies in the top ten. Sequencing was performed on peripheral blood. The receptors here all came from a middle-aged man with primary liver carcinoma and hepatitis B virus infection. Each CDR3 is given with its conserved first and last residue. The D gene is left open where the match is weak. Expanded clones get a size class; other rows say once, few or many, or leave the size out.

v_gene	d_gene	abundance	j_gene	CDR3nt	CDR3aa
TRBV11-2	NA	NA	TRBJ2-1	TGCGCCAGCAGTCTAGAAGCGGGTTACTACAATGAGCGGTTCTTT	CASSLEAGYYNERFF
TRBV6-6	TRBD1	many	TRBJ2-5	TGTGCCAGCAGTTACGGGGGACAGGCCCAAGAGACCCAGTACTTC	CASSYGGQAQETQYF
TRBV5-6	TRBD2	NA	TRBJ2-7	TGTGCCAGCAGCCCGGGACTAGCGAACAAGCAGTACTTC	CASSPGLANKQYF
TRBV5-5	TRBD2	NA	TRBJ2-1	TGTGCCAGCAGCTTGGGGGGCGGGGGTAGCGGGAGAAACAATGAGCAGTTCTTC	CASSLGGGGSGRNNEQFF
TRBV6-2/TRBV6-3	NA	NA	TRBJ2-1	TGTGTCAGTAGTCAACACTCTACCCCCAGGAGCCTCCGCTCCTACAATGAGCAGTTCTTC	CVSSQHSTPRSLRSYNEQFF
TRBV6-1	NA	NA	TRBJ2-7	TGTGCCAGCAGTGCAGCATGGCAGGGAGCGATCTATGAGCAGTACTTC	CASSAAWQGAIYEQYF
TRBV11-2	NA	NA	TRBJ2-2	TGTGCCCTAGGGGGGACCGGTGAGCTGGTTTTT	CALGGTGELVF
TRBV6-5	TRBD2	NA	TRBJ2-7	TGTGTCAGCAGCACCGGTTCTGGCGGGAGCCACGGGCAGTACTTC	CVSSTGSGGSHGQYF
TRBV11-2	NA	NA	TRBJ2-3	TGTGCCAGCAGCGTCGCTGGCGAACTCCGAGGTGATACGCAGTATTTT	CASSVAGELRGDTQYF
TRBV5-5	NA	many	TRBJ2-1	TGTGCCAGCAGCTTCAGTCAGGGCCGGGTTTACGGAAGCGAAGCTTACAATGAGCAGTTCTTC	CASSFSQGRVYGSEAYNEQFF
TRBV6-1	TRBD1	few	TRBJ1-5	TGTGCCAGCAGCGCCACCGGGACAGGTTTTCAGCCCCAGCATTTT	CASSATGTGFQPQHF
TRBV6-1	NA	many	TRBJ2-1	TGTGCCAGCAGTGATCAGGACTACTACAATGAGCAGTTCTTC	CASSDQDYYNEQFF
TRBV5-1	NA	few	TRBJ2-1	TGCGCCAGCAGCTTGACTACCAAACGGGACAATGAGCAGTTCTTC	CASSLTTKRDNEQFF
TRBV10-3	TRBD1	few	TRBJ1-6	TGTGCCATCAGTGAGTCTCTGGGACAGGGGGGAGGATCACCCCTCCACTTT	CAISESLGQGGGSPLHF
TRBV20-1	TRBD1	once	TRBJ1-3	TGCAGTGCGACAGGGCACTCTGGAAACACCATATATTTT	CSATGHSGNTIYF
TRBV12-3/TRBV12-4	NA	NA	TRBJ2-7	TGTGCCAGCGGTAAGGGGCAGGGGGGAAACGAGCAGTACTTC	CASGKGQGGNEQYF
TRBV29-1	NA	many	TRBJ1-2	TGCAGCGTTGAAGATCCAGCGACAGTCTATGGCTACACCTTC	CSVEDPATVYGYTF
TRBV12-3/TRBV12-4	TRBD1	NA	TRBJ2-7	TGTGTCAGCGGACCGGGACAGAGCTACGACCAGTACTTC	CVSGPGQSYDQYF
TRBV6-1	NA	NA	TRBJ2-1	TGTGCCAGCAGGGGGAGGGACAGTCGAGCCTGGGACAATGAGCAGTTCTTC	CASRGRDSRAWDNEQFF
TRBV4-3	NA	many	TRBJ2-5	TGCGCCAGCAGCCAAGATCTCGTACCGGGAAAGACCCAGTACTTC	CASSQDLVPGKTQYF
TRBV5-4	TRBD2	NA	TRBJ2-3	TGTGCCAGCAGCCAGTCAGCGGGAGGGTTCAATACGCAGTATTTT	CASSQSAGGFNTQYF
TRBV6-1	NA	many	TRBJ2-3	TGTGCCAGCAGAGGCAGAACAGATACGCAGTATTTT	CASRGRTDTQYF
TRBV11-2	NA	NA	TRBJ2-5	TGTGCCAGCAGGTTGGAAGGAGGCGGACTCCAAGAGACCCAGTACTTC	CASRLEGGGLQETQYF
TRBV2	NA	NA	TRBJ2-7	TGTGCCAGCGGAATTGCGGCTGCTGTGTACTTC	CASGIAAAVYF
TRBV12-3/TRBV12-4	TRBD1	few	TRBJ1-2	TGTGCCAGCAGTTCGTCCGGGACAGGGTTAACCTTC	CASSSSGTGLTF
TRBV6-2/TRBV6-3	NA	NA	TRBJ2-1	TGTGCCAGCAGCCCGGACTGGGTGGAGCAGTTCTTC	CASSPDWVEQFF
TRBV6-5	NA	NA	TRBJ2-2	TGTGCAAGCAGTTACTCCGAGACTACGAGCACCGGGGAGCTGTTTTTT	CASSYSETTSTGELFF
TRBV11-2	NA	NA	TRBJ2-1	TGTGCCAGGAGCTTAGATCGAGGAGGGGAGCAGTTCTTC	CARSLDRGGEQFF
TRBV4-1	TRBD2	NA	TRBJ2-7	TGCGCCAGCAGCCAAGATTACGTCGGGGGGGGGAGAGAGCAGTACTTC	CASSQDYVGGGREQYF
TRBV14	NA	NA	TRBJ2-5	TGTGCCAGCAGCCTTATACTCTCCCAAGAGACCCAGTACTTC	CASSLILSQETQYF
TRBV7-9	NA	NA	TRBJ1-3	TGTGCCAGCAGCGAGTTGTCTGGAAACACCATATATTTT	CASSELSGNTIYF
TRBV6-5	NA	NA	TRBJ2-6	TGTGCCAGCAGCCGACCCTGGGCAGGGCCCTTATCTGGGGCCAACGTCCTGACTTTC	CASSRPWAGPLSGANVLTF
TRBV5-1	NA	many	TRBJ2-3	TGCGCCAGCAGCTTCGGCGGCTTTAGCACAGATACGCAGTATTTT	CASSFGGFSTDTQYF
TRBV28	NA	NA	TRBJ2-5	TGTGCCAGCAGTAAAACAGGGACTTTGGAGACCCAGTACTTC	CASSKTGTLETQYF
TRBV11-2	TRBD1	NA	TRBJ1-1	TGTGCCGGCAGCTTAGAATTTACAGGGGGCTTCACTGGAGCTTTCTTT	CAGSLEFTGGFTGAFF
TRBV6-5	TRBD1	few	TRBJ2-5	TGTGCCAGCAGTCCCCAGGGGGCTTGGGAGACCCAGTACTTC	CASSPQGAWETQYF
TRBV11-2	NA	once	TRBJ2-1	TGTGGCAGACCTTTAACGGGAAGGACCTACAATGAGCAGTTCTTC	CGRPLTGRTYNEQFF
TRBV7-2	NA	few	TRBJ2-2	TGTGCCAGCAGCTTAGATAGGGGACCCGGGGAGCTGTTTTTT	CASSLDRGPGELFF
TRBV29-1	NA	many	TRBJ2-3	TGCAGCGTCGAATTAGCACACACAGATACGCAGTATTTT	CSVELAHTDTQYF
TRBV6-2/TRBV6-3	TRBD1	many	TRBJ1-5	TGTGCCAGCAGTTCCCACTTAACCCAGACAGGGGGTTTTGGCAATCAGCCCCAGCATTTT	CASSSHLTQTGGFGNQPQHF
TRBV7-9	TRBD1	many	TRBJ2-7	TGTGCCAGCAGCTTAGTGGGACAGGAGCAGTACTTC	CASSLVGQEQYF
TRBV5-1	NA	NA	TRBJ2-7	TGCGCCAGCAGCCCCCGGGCCCCCTACGAGCAGTACTTC	CASSPRAPYEQYF
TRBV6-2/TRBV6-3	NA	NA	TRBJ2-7	TGTGCCAGCAGCAGAGGGGAAGTCTCCTACGAGCAGTACTTC	CASSRGEVSYEQYF
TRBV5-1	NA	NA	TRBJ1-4	TGCGCCAGCAGCTTGGGCCCGCTTGAAGGCAGAGAAGATGAAAAACTGTTTTTT	CASSLGPLEGREDEKLFF
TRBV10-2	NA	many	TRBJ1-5	TGCGCCAGCAGTGAGTCGGGTCAGCCCCAGCATTTT	CASSESGQPQHF
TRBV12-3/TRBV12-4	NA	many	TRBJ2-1	TGTGCCAGCAGCCTAGGCGAGGAAAATGAGCAGTTCTTC	CASSLGEENEQFF